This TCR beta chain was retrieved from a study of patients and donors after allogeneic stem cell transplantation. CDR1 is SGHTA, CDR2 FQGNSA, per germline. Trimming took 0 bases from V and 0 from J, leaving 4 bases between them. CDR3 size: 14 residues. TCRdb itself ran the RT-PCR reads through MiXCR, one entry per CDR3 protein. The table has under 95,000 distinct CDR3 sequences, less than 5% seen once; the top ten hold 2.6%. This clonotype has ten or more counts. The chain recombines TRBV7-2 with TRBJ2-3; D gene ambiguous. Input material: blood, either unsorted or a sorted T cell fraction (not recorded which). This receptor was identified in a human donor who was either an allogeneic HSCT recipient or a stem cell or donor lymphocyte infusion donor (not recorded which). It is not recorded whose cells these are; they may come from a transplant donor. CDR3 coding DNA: TGTGCCAGCAGCTTAGCGCTAAGCACAGATACGCAGTATTTT. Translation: CASSLALSTDTQYF.